The clone carrying this TCR beta chain has a count of ten or more. Antigen unknown. These data are taken from a study of CD8 T cells in ankylosing spondylitis. Findings of the study overall: It was reported that disease-linked clones were significantly enriched in matched ankylosing spondylitis synovial fluid. A motif in TCR beta, a set of eight highly homologous variants, appeared characteristic of ankylosing spondylitis blood. Researchers report that disease-linked clones proved CD8+ and relatively rare in peripheral blood.

MiXCR, run by TCRdb on the 5' RACE reads, gives a single entry per CDR3 protein. The sample carries 80,000 to 100,000 distinct CDR3 sequences, around 9.4% recorded once. Trimming removed 0 bases at V and 2 bases at J, with 7 bases between. Germline V gene sequence: CDR1 SGHRS, CDR2 YFSETQ. The CDR3 has 14 amino acids. The clonotype comes from a male donor with ankylosing spondylitis or in good health (not recorded which). The chain uses TRBV5-1 and TRBJ2-3; the D is unclear. The sample was blood, either unsorted or a sorted T cell fraction (not recorded which). This CDR3 reads CASSLGTVTDTQYF. The CDR3 nucleotides read TGCGCCAGCAGCTTGGGTACCGTCACAGATACGCAGTATTTT.